This T cell receptor beta chain came from a study of blood T cell repertoires in COVID-19 (dated by TCRdb to the early 2020s). Describing the broader study: Samples from collaborators originated in the United States, Italy and Spain and spanned both the acute and convalescent phases of COVID-19. The dataset comprised deeply sampled blood TCRbeta repertoires from subjects exposed to, actively infected with, or recovered from COVID-19. The material from the prospective study consisted of cDNA or gDNA derived from T cells, B-cell-depleted T cells, or PBMCs. The sample metadata nearly always contained a de-identified subject ID, COVID-19 status, age in years and sex. The samples were drawn from the first 160 participants of the ongoing ImmuneRACE study and from some 1,300 subjects provided by 6 global collaborators. The repertoires were released in a freely available public database intended as a resource for research on the immune response to SARS-CoV-2. Where available, HLA class I and class II types were taken from metadata supplied by the sample provider and were not determined by assay-based typing. The paper as a whole reports these results and caveats: The quantity of clinical and demographic metadata differed by source and by participant and was supplied without curation.

The immunoSEQ Assay, a bias-controlled multiplex PCR, was used to amplify TCRbeta CDR3 regions from genomic DNA. On the study's bioinformatics: Within the assay, amplification of reference gene primers was used to estimate how many nucleated cells each sample contained. To quantify the absolute abundance of each unique TCRbeta CDR3 rearrangement, sequence reads were collapsed and filtered. For each sample, productive Simpson clonality was calculated as the square root of Simpson's diversity index across productive rearrangements. The clones in this table, taken by TCRdb from immuneACCESS, are in-frame only. Not every clone is retained; where verified, under half of the shortfall comes from an unresolved V gene, and the cause of the rest is unknown. Clone size and V and J calls were adopted from that table, with D and trimming inferred from the DNA. This sample gives 400,000 to 450,000 clones in total; 70% to 90% of them show up just once. The top ten constitute about 1.4% of the sample.

About this clone: This receptor's antigen is unknown. One base away there is no much larger clone; base qualities are not given.

One collaborating source in Seattle enrolled patients while the patients were actively infected and followed the patients over time throughout the course of disease. The collaborating institutions used their own protocols to collect whole blood in K2EDTA tubes. For TCRbeta analysis, collaborators shipped samples as frozen whole blood, isolated PBMCs, or DNA extracted from either of those sample types. Material for sequencing was peripheral blood. This TCR was recovered from a middle-aged woman with COVID-19, enrolled during active disease.

The CDR3 sequence is CATSRGRTGRGYTF. The DNA sequence is TGTGCCACCAGCAGAGGCCGGACAGGGAGAGGCTACACCTTC. The chain was built from TRBV15 and TRBJ1-2; TRBD1 matches 8 bases in the middle. The CDR3 numbers 14 residues from cysteine through phenylalanine. The retained sequence is limited to the CDR3, 42 bases, with the frame set at the first base. Here V drops 1 base and J drops 8 bases, and the junction holds 6 bases not matched to any gene. CDR1 LNHNV and CDR2 YYDKDF are derived from the germline V gene (reference sequence).